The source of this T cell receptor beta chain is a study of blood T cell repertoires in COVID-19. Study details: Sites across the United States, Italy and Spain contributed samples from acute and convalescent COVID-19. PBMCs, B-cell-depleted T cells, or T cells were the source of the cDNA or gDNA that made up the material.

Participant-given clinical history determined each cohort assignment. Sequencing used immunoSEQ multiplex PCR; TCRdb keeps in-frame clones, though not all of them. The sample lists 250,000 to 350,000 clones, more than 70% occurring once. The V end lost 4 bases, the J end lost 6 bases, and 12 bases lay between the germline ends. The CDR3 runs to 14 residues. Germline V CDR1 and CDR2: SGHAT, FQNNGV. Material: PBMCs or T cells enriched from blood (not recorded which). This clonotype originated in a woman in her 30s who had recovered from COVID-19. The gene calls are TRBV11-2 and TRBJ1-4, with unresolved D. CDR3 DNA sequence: TGTGCCAGCAGCTCATCTATGGTGGATGAAAAACTGTTTTTT. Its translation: CASSSSMVDEKLFF. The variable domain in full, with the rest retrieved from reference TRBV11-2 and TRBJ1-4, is EAGVAQSPRYKIIEKRQSVAFWCNPISGHATLYWYQQILGQGPKLLIQFQNNGVVDDSQLPKDRFSAERLKGVDSTLKIQPAKLEDSAVYLCASSSSMVDEKLFFGSGTQLSVL.